These 21 T cell receptor beta chains share one sample of origin, sequenced in a study of blood T cells in healthy people across ages (dated by TCRdb to the mid-2010s). Libraries came from 5' RACE. Sequencing was carried out with an Illumina HiSeq 2500. A second 7 to 11 cycle PCR used a sample-barcoded 5' primer and a J-beta primer mix. TCRdb trimmed public reads at Q25 via fastp, called clones via MiXCR and kept in-frame beta chains. CDR3 protein sequences are deduplicated, and each keeps its most common genes and DNA. Within this sample are approximately 730,000 distinct CDR3 sequences, with roughly 50% of them counted one time only. The ten largest clones capture around 41% of the sample. The sequencing input was blood. These receptors came from an elderly man in good health.

V usage is TRBV2 and J usage is TRBJ2-1, with 11 bases matching TRBD2. The J call could be wrong; TRBJ2-7 is a better fit for the DNA end. The CDR3 extends over 17 amino acids. CDR1 and CDR2 (germline): SNHLY, FYNNEI. CDR3 DNA: TGTGCCAGCAGGAAGGGGACTAGCGGACTGAATTACAATGAGCAGTACTTC. Translation: CASRKGTSGLNYNEQYF.

This chain joins TRBV12-3 or TRBV12-4 and TRBJ1-1; the D is unclear. The germline V and J ends were trimmed by 3 bases and 4 bases, with 6 bases remaining between them. The CDR3 has 12 residues. Here the CDR3 reads CASSFGPTEAFF. CDR3 coding DNA: TGTGCCAGCAGTTTTGGGCCCACTGAAGCTTTCTTT.

This clonotype was seen a few times. This chain joins TRBV9 and TRBJ2-1, with 7 bases that match TRBD2. This CDR3 region has 16 residues. CDR1 is SGDLS, CDR2 YYNGEE, per germline. The ends lost 1 base at V and 6 bases at J; junction bases unmatched: 10. The CDR3 sequence: CASSVPGLGESNEQFF. The DNA of the CDR3 is TGTGCCAGCAGCGTACCCGGACTAGGTGAGAGCAATGAGCAGTTCTTC.

The chain employs TRBV10-2 and TRBJ2-3; 14 bases match TRBD2. Looked up from germline, CDR1 is WSHSY and CDR2 is SAAADI. The CDR3 contains 16 residues. V lost 4 bases and J lost 14; bases outside the gene matches: 14. The CDR3 coding sequence is TGCGCCAGCAGTGGGGGGACTAGCGGGAGTCGGAGATACGCGTATTTT. Translating it yields CASSGGTSGSRRYAYF.

The V gene is TRBV24-1, the J gene TRBJ2-3; D may be TRBD2 (5 bases). With 3 bases removed from V and 3 bases from J, the gap between germline ends came to 12 bases. Germline CDR1 is KGHDR and CDR2 is SFDVKD. The CDR3 runs to 15 residues. The CDR3 coding sequence is TGTGCCACCAGTGATCGGACCAGCGGAACAGATACGCAGTATTTT. This gives the protein CATSDRTSGTDTQYF.

This sequence joins TRBV20-1 and TRBJ2-5; 8 nucleotides align to TRBD2. Looked up from germline, CDR1 is DFQATT and CDR2 is SNEGSKA (reference sequence). V was pared by 6 bases and J by 5 bases, with 14 bases of the junction left unmatched. This CDR3 is 15 amino acids long. In DNA, the CDR3 is TGCAGTGCCCCAAACCAGGGACTAGGGGGGGAGACCCAGTACTTC. Translating it yields CSAPNQGLGGETQYF.

V gene TRBV21-1 combines with J gene TRBJ2-7; whether TRBD2, the table's D call, matches the DNA was not checked. TRBV21-1 is a listed pseudogene. CDR3 length: 14 residues. For the CDR3, the DNA is TGTGCCAGCAGCAGAGCAAAGAGGGACTACGAGCAGTACTTC. Translation: CASSRAKRDYEQYF.

This sequence joins TRBV27 and TRBJ2-5; a weak D match, TRBD1 (5 bases). The DNA end favors TRBJ2-7, so the J call may be wrong. The CDR3 is 14 residues long. The V gene's germline CDR1 is MNHEY and CDR2 SMNVEV (reference sequence). The CDR3 loop reads CASKSGQRGYEQYF. The CDR3 DNA sequence: TGTGCCAGCAAATCAGGGCAAAGGGGCTACGAGCAGTACTTC.

The genes are TRBV4-1 and TRBJ2-4, with TRBD2 matching over 9 bases. The ends lost 5 bases at V and 1 base at J; junction bases unmatched: 6. CDR3 length: 16 amino acids. From germline, CDR1 is MGHRA and CDR2 YSYEKL. The CDR3 spells CASSFSSGRAKNIQYF. In nucleotides, the CDR3 is TGCGCCAGCAGCTTCAGCAGCGGGAGGGCCAAAAACATTCAGTACTTC.

This clonotype has more than one count but fewer than ten. V is TRBV20-1 and J is TRBJ1-2; D is ambiguous. Germline V gene lookup returns CDR1 DFQATT and CDR2 SNEGSKA (reference sequence). The CDR3 runs 14 residues. V was trimmed by 1 base and J by 8 bases, leaving 17 bases between them. The CDR3 region has the DNA TGCAGTGCTAGAGTAGGCAGCCAAAGAGGGGGCTACACCTTC. It encodes CSARVGSQRGGYTF.

As regards this clonotype: This sequence may be a read error, since a much larger clone differs from it by one base. CDR3 residues: CASSLSGRGSAQYF. The CDR3 region has the DNA TGCGCCAGCAGCTTGAGCGGCAGGGGATCGGCCCAGTACTTC. The rearrangement links TRBV5-1 to TRBJ2-5, with D maybe TRBD1 (6 bases). The V gene lost 1 base and the J gene lost 9 bases, with 16 bases spanning the gap. Germline V lookup: CDR1 SGHRS, CDR2 YFSETQ. The length of the CDR3 is 14 residues. Full variable domain (remainder filled in from reference TRBV5-1 and TRBJ2-5): KAGVTQTPRYLIKTRGQQVTLSCSPISGHRSVSWYQQTPGQGLQFLFEYFSETQRNKGNFPGRFSGRQFSNSRSEMNVSTLELGDSALYLCASSLSGRGSAQYFGPGTRLLVL.

V gene TRBV6-5 combines with J gene TRBJ1-1; 7 nucleotides align to TRBD1. With 8 bases clipped from V and 1 base from J, the junction kept 7 bases outside the gene matches. The germline gives CDR1 MNHEY, CDR2 SVGAGI. The CDR3 has 14 residues. The chain's CDR3 is CASGRQGGNTEAFF. The CDR3 nucleotides read TGTGCCAGCGGACGACAGGGAGGGAACACTGAAGCTTTCTTT.

DNA of the CDR3: TGTGCCAGCAGCCCCCGCCGTGGAAACACCATATATTTT. Protein: CASSPRRGNTIYF. The chain couples TRBV7-2 to TRBJ1-3; no clear D gene. This CDR3 has 13 amino acids. The germline V gene has CDR1 SGHTA and CDR2 FQGNSA. With 5 bases removed from V and 3 bases from J, the gap between germline ends came to 8 bases.

The rearrangement uses TRBV7-9 and TRBJ2-1; D is perhaps TRBD1 or TRBD2 (5 bases each). The V gene's germline CDR1 is SEHNR and CDR2 FQNEAQ (reference sequence). V shed 4 bases and J shed 8 bases, with 9 bases lying between them. This CDR3 is 12 amino acids long. CDR3 sequence: CASSSRDHEQFF. The CDR3 nucleotides are TGTGCCAGCAGCTCGAGGGACCATGAGCAGTTCTTC.

This rearrangement joins TRBV25-1 to TRBJ2-5, with D possibly called TRBD1 or TRBD2 (6 bases each). CDR1 MGHDK and CDR2 SYGVNS come from the germline V gene. V lost 1 base and J 5 bases, leaving 11 bases between the germline ends. The CDR3 spans 14 residues. The CDR3 coding sequence is TGTGCCAGCAGTGAATGGGGGGCCGGGGAGACCCAGTACTTC. This translates into CASSEWGAGETQYF.

CDR3 nucleotides: TGTGCCAGCAGCCGAGACTGGTTTTCCTACGAGCAGTACTTC. It encodes CASSRDWFSYEQYF. The genes are TRBV7-2 and TRBJ2-7; D unresolved. Per germline, CDR1 SGHTA and CDR2 FQGNSA. V was shortened by 5 bases and J by 1 base, with 12 bases between the two germline ends. This CDR3 is built from 14 residues.

This clonotype has only a few counts. J is TRBJ2-2 and V is TRBV6-2 or TRBV6-3; D gene unclear. The CDR3 extends over 13 amino acids. The V gene lost 2 bases and the J gene lost 4 bases, with 5 bases spanning the gap. Germline CDR1 MNHEY, CDR2 SVGEGT. The CDR3 is CASSYRVTGELFF. The CDR3 DNA sequence: TGTGCCAGCAGTTACAGGGTCACCGGGGAGCTGTTTTTT.

This sequence joins TRBV29-1 and TRBJ2-5; the match to TRBD1 covers 7 bases. The V gene's germline CDR1 is SQVTM and CDR2 ANQGSEA. Trimming at V came to 6 bases and at J to 2 bases, leaving 15 bases not matched to a gene. The CDR3 contains 16 residues. CDR3 residues: CSVRFLAGTVQETQYF. The CDR3 DNA is TGCAGCGTGCGTTTTTTAGCCGGGACAGTTCAAGAGACCCAGTACTTC.

In its sample, this clonotype was seen a few times. CDR3 amino acids: CASRGVGETQYF. CDR3 in DNA: TGTGCCAGCCGTGGGGTAGGGGAGACCCAGTACTTC. This chain connects TRBV2 to TRBJ2-5; D remains unclear. V was clipped by 8 bases and J by 5 bases, with 12 bases between them. From germline, CDR1 is SNHLY and CDR2 FYNNEI. This CDR3 spans 12 amino acids.

This chain links TRBV12-3 or TRBV12-4 with TRBJ2-3; the D call may be TRBD1 or TRBD2 (5 bases each). With 0 bases removed from V and 3 bases from J, the gap between germline ends came to 16 bases. The CDR3 runs 17 residues. The CDR3 DNA reads TGTGCCAGCAGTTTAGCCCTTGGACGAGAGGGGACAGATACGCAGTATTTT. Translating it yields CASSLALGREGTDTQYF.

The chain recombines TRBV11-2 with TRBJ2-3; TRBD2 matches at 11 bases. Germline V gene lookup returns CDR1 SGHAT and CDR2 FQNNGV. The V and J ends lost 4 bases and 3 bases, in that order; junction bases with no gene match: 9. This CDR3 has 17 residues. The CDR3: CASSSTITSGSTDTQYF. The CDR3 DNA follows: TGTGCCAGCAGCTCAACAATTACTAGCGGGAGTACAGATACGCAGTATTTT.